This section outlines one T cell receptor beta chain sequence together with its context. Its specificity is not known. This sample was included in a study of T cell responses to AZD1222 COVID-19 vaccine. Study findings and constraints: Clonal diversity was possibly underestimated, and the donors were mostly white British, with more females.

The repertoire was sequenced with immunoSEQ multiplex PCR; TCRdb's copy has only in-frame clones and lacks some. Counted here are roughly 140,000 clones, around 90% occurring once; the ten biggest clones make up 3% to 3.5%. The material was peripheral blood, obtained 28 days after the second AZD1222 dose. The source is an adult who received the AZD1222 COVID-19 vaccine.

CDR3 bases: TGTGCCAGCAGTGTAGCGTATGAGCAGTTCTTC. Protein sequence: CASSVAYEQFF. This rearrangement joins TRBV28 to TRBJ2-1; possible D gene TRBD2, 5 bases. This CDR3 contains 11 residues. Per germline, CDR1 MDHEN and CDR2 SYDVKM. Trimming took 5 bases from V and 8 from J, leaving 7 bases between them. Supplemented by reference TRBV28 and TRBJ2-1, the full variable domain reads DVKVTQSSRYLVKRTGEKVFLECVQDMDHENMFWYRQDPGLGLRLIYFSYDVKMKEKGDIPEGYSVSREKKERFSLILESASTNQTSMYLCASSVAYEQFFGPGTRLTVL.